The sequence of this T cell receptor (beta chain) was determined in a study of blood T cell repertoires in COVID-19. In the study overall: Donors in the United States, Italy and Spain gave samples during acute or convalescent COVID-19. In each case, the material was cDNA or gDNA derived from T cells, B-cell-depleted T cells, or PBMCs.

Details on this clone: The identical CDR3 is also encoded by other nucleotide sequences in the sample.

V shed 1 base and J shed 4 bases, with 10 bases lying between them. This CDR3 is 14 amino acids long. Germline V gene lookup returns CDR1 SEHNR and CDR2 FQNEAQ (reference sequence). In the source study's methods: Amplification of reference gene primers was used by the study to estimate nucleated cell counts. Assay used: immunoSEQ multiplex PCR; TCRdb lists only in-frame clones, some missing. That table is the source of V, J and clone size, and D and trimming were worked out from the DNA. The sample lists under 100,000 clones, 70% to 90% occurring once. The clonotype originates from a human donor in a cohort sampled during active COVID-19. The rearrangement uses TRBV7-9 and TRBJ1-2; TRBD1 is a possible D gene (5 bases). The sequenced material came from peripheral blood. The CDR3 region has the DNA TGTGCCAGCAGCTTAGTCGGGGGTCCCTATGGCTACACCTTC. The encoded protein is CASSLVGGPYGYTF.